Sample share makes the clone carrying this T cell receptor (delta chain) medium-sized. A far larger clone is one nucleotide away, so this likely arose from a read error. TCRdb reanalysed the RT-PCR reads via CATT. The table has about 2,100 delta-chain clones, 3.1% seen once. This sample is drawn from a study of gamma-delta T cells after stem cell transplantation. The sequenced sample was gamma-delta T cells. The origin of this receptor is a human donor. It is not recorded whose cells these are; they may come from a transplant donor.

CDR3 sequence reads: CACDTLSGSSWGTRQMFF. DNA of the CDR3: TGTGCCTGTGACACCTTAAGTGGGAGTTCCTGGGGCACCCGACAGATGTTTTTC. The gene calls are TRDV2 and TRDJ3; a possible D gene is TRDD3 (6 bases). CDR3 length: 18 residues. Germline assignment: CDR1 GEAIGNYY and CDR2 EKD.